Included here is one T cell receptor beta chain sequence, with context. This sample is part of a study of shared clonotypes between healthy human individuals. Clones were read by immunoSEQ multiplex PCR, and TCRdb kept only the in-frame ones, dropping some. The sample holds 450,000 to 650,000 clones; just over 75% are singletons and the top ten take more than 10%. The length of the CDR3 is 13 residues. Germline CDR1 and CDR2: SQVTM and ANQGSEA. V was cut by 0 bases and J by 4 bases, with 9 bases left in between. The receptor comes from a woman aged 40 to 50 in good health. Some clones in this sample may be carry-over from other donors' samples. Specimen: PBMCs. The chain couples TRBV29-1 to TRBJ1-1; D unclear. The CDR3 DNA is TGCAGCGTTGAAGATCTCGGGGTCACTGAAGCTTTCTTT. This encodes CSVEDLGVTEAFF.